The sequence of this T cell receptor (beta chain) was determined in a study of blood T cell repertoires in COVID-19. Study in general: From T cells, B-cell-depleted T cells, or PBMCs came the material, which was cDNA or gDNA.

As processed by the authors: The authors estimated nucleated cell counts from reference gene primer amplification. Measured with immunoSEQ multiplex PCR; TCRdb has only the in-frame clones, and not every one. V and J calls plus clone size are reproduced from that table; the DNA served to infer D and trimming. The sample records around 220,000 clones, roughly three quarters being singletons. Trimming left V 6 bases short and J 1 base short, with 9 bases between. This CDR3 is 13 amino acids long. Looked up from germline, CDR1 is LNHDA and CDR2 is SQIVND (reference sequence). Sequenced: peripheral blood. The V call is TRBV19, the J call TRBJ2-5, with D possibly being TRBD1 (6 bases). The clonotype originates from a woman in her forties with active or convalescent COVID-19. The CDR3 sequence: CASRGDTQETQYF. The CDR3, as DNA: TGTGCCAGTAGAGGGGACACCCAAGAGACCCAGTACTTC.